This entry lists 32 T cell receptor beta chains sequenced from one sample in a study of CD8+CD57+ T cells in acquired aplastic anemia. Profiling that covered TCR beta VDJ and CDR3 relied on genomic DNA as its template. TCRdb reprocessed the reads via MiXCR and lists one record per CDR3 protein. In the table there are around 290,000 distinct CDR3 sequences, roughly 61% of which are singletons. Sequencing was done on patients that had shown CD8+CD57+ cell expansion by flow cytometry. Sequencing used sorted CD4+, CD8+, or CD8+CD57+ T cells (not recorded which) from PBMCs. The receptors were sampled from a human donor with aplastic anemia.

This clonotype showed up many times. The rearrangement joins TRBV7-6 to TRBJ1-1; D is possibly TRBD1 (5 bases). V lost 1 base and J lost 2, with 11 bases in between. CDR3 length: 15 amino acids. The germline V gene has CDR1 SGHVS and CDR2 FNYEAQ. CDR3 bases: TGTGCCAGCAGCTTAGATAATACAGGCAACACTGAAGCTTTCTTT. This sequence encodes CASSLDNTGNTEAFF.

This clonotype was found many times. This chain connects TRBV7-3 to TRBJ1-6; 9 bases are a match to TRBD1. V lost 5 bases, J lost 7 bases, and 3 bases stayed unmatched. Germline CDR1 reads SGHTA; CDR2 reads FQGTGA. The CDR3 runs to 14 residues. The CDR3 coding sequence is TGTGCCAGCAGCCAGGGGACAGGGAATTCACCCCTCCACTTT. This translates into CASSQGTGNSPLHF.

The chain joins TRBV7-2 to TRBJ2-1; TRBD2 matches 8 bases. This CDR3 contains 19 residues. Germline V gene sequence: CDR1 SGHTA, CDR2 FQGNSA. V was pared by 1 base and J by 2 bases, with 13 bases of the junction left unmatched. DNA for the CDR3: TGTGCCAGCAGCTTAGGGGCGGGGGGTTTTTTTCCGGCCTACAATGAGCAGTTCTTC. Translated: CASSLGAGGFFPAYNEQFF.

In regard to this clonotype: The junction does not match germline at one end; this may be a read error. V usage is TRBV9 and J usage is TRBJ1-1; 7 bases line up with TRBD1. The CDR3 totals 13 residues. Germline CDR1 and CDR2: SGDLS and YYNGEE. The CDR3 bases are TGCGCCAGCAGCCCTAACAGGGGAACTGAAGCTTTCTTT. Amino acids: CASSPNRGTEAFF.

The chain has TRBV4-1 and TRBJ1-1, with unresolved D. The germline V and J ends were trimmed by 1 base and 5 bases, with 11 bases remaining between them. Germline V gene data show CDR1 as MGHRA and CDR2 as YSYEKL. The CDR3 sequence is 14 residues long. The CDR3 nucleotides read TGCGCCAGCAGCCAAGCGAAGGGTAGGACTGAAGCTTTCTTT. Translating it yields CASSQAKGRTEAFF.

The chain is built from TRBV24-1 and TRBJ2-5, with D perhaps TRBD1 or TRBD2 (7 bases each). Trimming shortened V by 0 bases and J by 4 bases, and 14 bases separated the two germline ends. Germline-derived CDR1 and CDR2 are KGHDR and SFDVKD. This CDR3 comprises 16 residues. CDR3 in DNA: TGTGCCACCAGTGATTTGCGGACAGGCGGGGGAGAGACCCAGTACTTC. It translates to CATSDLRTGGGETQYF.

CDR3 in amino acids: CASSPPGRAYNEQFF. CDR3 DNA sequence: TGTGCCAGCAGCCCACCGGGGAGGGCCTACAATGAGCAGTTCTTC. The rearrangement uses TRBV7-2 and TRBJ2-1, with TRBD2 matching 7 bases. The V segment lost 5 bases and the J segment 2 bases; nucleotides outside the gene matches: 6. CDR1 SGHTA and CDR2 FQGNSA come from the germline V gene. The CDR3 spans 15 residues.

This clonotype was recorded a few times. The gene calls are TRBV7-9 and TRBJ2-7, with D perhaps given as TRBD1 or TRBD2 (6 bases each). The CDR3 is made up of 16 amino acids. Germline-derived CDR1 and CDR2 are SEHNR and FQNEAQ (reference sequence). V lost 1 base to trimming and J lost 2 bases, with 15 bases between them. The CDR3 DNA reads TGTGCCAGCAGCTTAGGATTAGGGGGGCTCACCTACGAGCAGTACTTC. It encodes CASSLGLGGLTYEQYF.

Comments on this clonotype: A junction end diverges from the germline sequence, so it may reflect a read error. The rearrangement joins TRBV5-1 to TRBJ1-6, with D possibly TRBD1 on 5 matching bases. CDR3 length equals 15 residues. Germline V CDR1 and CDR2: SGHRS, YFSETQ. CDR3 protein: CASSPGLTSNSPLHF. Written as DNA, the CDR3 is TGTGCCAGCAGCCCAGGGTTAACGTCTAATTCACCCCTCCACTTT.

This chain connects TRBV7-3 to TRBJ2-7, with 7 bases matching TRBD2. J lost 6 bases, V lost 4 bases, and 12 bases had no gene match. In germline, CDR1 is SGHTA, CDR2 FQGTGA. The CDR3 has 15 amino acids. The CDR3 here is CASSSQTGGSTEQYF. CDR3 DNA: TGTGCCAGCAGCTCCCAGACGGGAGGAAGTACCGAGCAGTACTTC. The full variable domain, completed using reference TRBV7-3 and TRBJ2-7, is GAGVSQTPSNKVTEKGKYVELRCDPISGHTALYWYRQSLGQGPEFLIYFQGTGAADDSGLPNDRFFAVRPEGSVSTLKIQRTERGDSAVYLCASSSQTGGSTEQYFGPGTRLTVT.

This sequence joins TRBV5-6 and TRBJ2-1, with D possibly being TRBD2 (5 bases). Trimming stripped 4 bases from V and 6 bases from J, with 11 bases between. The CDR3 extends over 13 amino acids. Germline assignment: CDR1 SGHDT and CDR2 YYEEEE. The CDR3 DNA reads TGTGCCAGCAGCCTCGGACTCGTCAATGAGCAGTTCTTC. Protein sequence: CASSLGLVNEQFF.

The chain recombines TRBV7-7 with TRBJ2-7; 9 bases line up with TRBD2. Germline V lookup: CDR1 SSHAT, CDR2 FNYEAQ (reference sequence). V shed 5 bases, J shed 7 bases, and the junction held 9 bases outside the gene matches. CDR3 length equals 14 residues. CDR3 sequence (DNA): TGTGCCAGCAGCATCTCTAGCGGGAAGATGGAGCAGTACTTC. It specifies CASSISSGKMEQYF.

The chain has TRBV20-1 and TRBJ2-3, with D possibly matching TRBD1 (5 bases). The J call is in doubt because the DNA end fits TRBJ1-1 better. This CDR3 contains 13 residues. Germline CDR1 is DFQATT and CDR2 is SNEGSKA (reference sequence). The CDR3 loop reads CSARAPGGTEAFF. DNA of the CDR3: TGCAGTGCTAGAGCGCCCGGGGGGACTGAAGCTTTCTTT.

This clonotype was observed a handful of times. At one end the junction does not follow the germline gene, possibly because of a read error. The chain recombines TRBV5-8 with TRBJ2-7; D not resolved. The CDR3 contains 10 residues. CDR1 SGHTS and CDR2 YDEGEE come from the germline V gene. The CDR3 reads CASTWTRVHF. In DNA, the CDR3 is TGTGCCAGCACCTGGACCCGGGTCCACTTC.

In the case of this clonotype: One end of the junction does not line up with germline, which may come from a read error. V is TRBV15 and J is TRBJ2-1; perhaps TRBD2 as D (5 bases). This CDR3 is built from 16 residues. Germline assignment: CDR1 LNHNV and CDR2 YYDKDF (reference sequence). The CDR3 loop is CATSREGSLTYNEQFF. The DNA of the CDR3 is TGCGCCACCAGCAGAGAGGGCAGTCTCACCTACAATGAGCAGTTCTTC.

The rearrangement uses TRBV20-1 and TRBJ1-4; D gene ambiguous. V was shortened by 0 bases and J by 8 bases, with 7 bases between the two germline ends. This CDR3 spans 12 amino acids. Germline CDR1 and CDR2: DFQATT and SNEGSKA (reference sequence). The DNA of the CDR3 is TGCAGTGCTAGAGATGAGGGAGAAAAACTGTTTTTT. This encodes CSARDEGEKLFF.

The V gene is TRBV7-9, the J gene TRBJ2-5, with 8 nucleotides matching TRBD2. CDR1 is SEHNR and CDR2 is FQNEAQ in the germline V gene (reference sequence). The junction had 16 bases not matched to a gene; V was cut back by 8 bases and J by 5 bases. CDR3 length equals 16 residues. The CDR3: CASAPGGLGGRETQYF. The CDR3 DNA reads TGTGCCAGCGCCCCGGGGGGGCTAGGGGGTCGGGAGACCCAGTACTTC.

The chain uses TRBV7-8 and TRBJ1-2; D is possibly TRBD1 (5 bases). V lost 2 bases, J lost 1 base, and 11 bases lay in between. CDR1 and CDR2 (germline): SGHVS, FQNEAQ. CDR3 size: 15 residues. In nucleotides, the CDR3 is TGTGCCAGCAGCTTATGGGGCGGTCTTAACTATGGCTACACCTTC. It codes for CASSLWGGLNYGYTF.

This clonotype appeared a few times. The chain combines TRBV2 with TRBJ1-5, with TRBD1 matching 8 bases. Germline-derived CDR1 and CDR2 are SNHLY and FYNNEI. V lost 11 bases to trimming and J lost 4 bases; unmatched junction nucleotides: 7. This CDR3 is 13 amino acids long. The DNA for the CDR3 is TGTGCCGGACAGGGACAGCTGAATCAGCCCCAGCATTTT. Encoded protein: CAGQGQLNQPQHF.

Points on this clonotype: With a much larger clone just one base away, this may be a read error. The chain couples TRBV2 to TRBJ1-5, with 10 bases that match TRBD1. The CDR3 sequence is 14 residues long. V shed 6 bases and J 5 bases; nucleotides not matched to a gene: 4. CDR1 is SNHLY and CDR2 is FYNNEI in the germline V gene. CDR3 amino acids: CASSMGQGYQPQHF. CDR3 DNA: TGTGCCAGCAGCATGGGACAGGGGTATCAGCCCCAGCATTTT. The complete variable domain, with remaining parts taken from reference TRBV2 and TRBJ1-5, reads EPEVTQTPSHQVTQMGQEVILRCVPISNHLYFYWYRQILGQKVEFLVSFYNNEISEKSEIFDDQFSVERPDGSNFTLKIRSTKLEDSAMYFCASSMGQGYQPQHFGDGTRLSIL.

This rearrangement joins TRBV24-1 to TRBJ1-4, with TRBD1 matching over 10 bases. With 4 bases clipped from V and 7 bases from J, the junction kept 5 bases outside the gene matches. CDR1 KGHDR and CDR2 SFDVKD come from the germline V gene. There are 15 residues in the CDR3. CDR3 sequence: CATSDTGTGAEKLFF. In nucleotides, the CDR3 is TGTGCCACCAGTGACACCGGGACAGGGGCTGAAAAACTGTTTTTT.

The chain uses TRBV7-4 and TRBJ1-1, with D possibly being TRBD1 (5 bases). CDR3 length equals 14 residues. Trimming pared 3 bases from V and 5 bases from J, leaving 13 bases between. CDR1 and CDR2 (germline): SGHVT, SQSDAQ. The CDR3 is CASSFAKGRTEAFF. The DNA of the CDR3 is TGTGCCAGCAGCTTCGCGAAGGGGAGGACTGAAGCTTTCTTT.

This clonotype was observed once. A much more abundant neighbour one base away suggests this may be a read error. J is TRBJ2-2 and V is TRBV7-3, with TRBD2 identical over 12 bases. The CDR3 spans 20 residues. Germline lookup yields CDR1 SGHTA and CDR2 FQGTGA. This CDR3 reads CASSLSGLAGPGRNTGELSF. CDR3 nucleotide sequence: TGTGCCAGCAGCTTGAGCGGACTAGCGGGACCCGGACGTAACACCGGGGAGCTGTCTTTT.

This clonotype was picked up many times. V and J are TRBV29-1 and TRBJ1-2; TRBD1 might be the D (5 bases). Between the trimmed V and J ends, which lost 6 bases and 4 bases, there was a span of 18 bases. The CDR3 sequence is 14 residues long. Per germline, CDR1 SQVTM and CDR2 ANQGSEA. CDR3 loop: CSVSPTGDPYGYTF. The CDR3 region has the DNA TGCAGCGTGAGTCCCACAGGAGATCCCTATGGCTACACCTTC.

A note on this clonotype: Mismatch with germline at one junction end may stem from a read error. This chain connects TRBV11-3 to TRBJ1-1, with D tentatively TRBD1 (5 bases). Germline V lookup: CDR1 SGHNT, CDR2 YENEEA. The CDR3 is made up of 14 amino acids. The CDR3 protein is CASSLTVTYTEAFF. The CDR3 coding sequence is TGTGCCAGCAGCTTGACAGTGACTTACACTGAAGCCTTCTTT.

This chain joins TRBV5-4 and TRBJ2-3; D might be TRBD2 (7 bases). Germline-derived CDR1 and CDR2 are SGHNT and YYREEE (reference sequence). CDR3 size: 16 residues. The germline V and J ends were trimmed by 4 bases and 0 bases, with 15 bases remaining between them. CDR3 coding DNA: TGTGCCAGCAGCGGGGGGGGGGCGCCTAGCACAGATACGCAGTATTTT. The encoded protein is CASSGGGAPSTDTQYF.

The V and J genes are TRBV2 and TRBJ2-7; weak D call: TRBD2 (7 bases). The CDR3 has 14 amino acids. Germline V CDR1 and CDR2: SNHLY, FYNNEI. V was trimmed by 6 bases and J by 2 bases, leaving 14 bases between them. CDR3 residues: CASSFRGGTYEQYF. The CDR3 DNA follows: TGTGCCAGCAGCTTCAGGGGAGGGACCTACGAGCAGTACTTC.

The rearrangement uses TRBV7-6 and TRBJ2-7, with D uncertain. This CDR3 is built from 12 residues. Trimming stripped 4 bases from V and 3 bases from J, with 7 bases between. Germline assignment: CDR1 SGHVS and CDR2 FNYEAQ. The CDR3 reads CASSSPSYEQYF. In DNA, the CDR3 is TGTGCCAGCAGCTCCCCCAGCTACGAGCAGTACTTC. The full variable domain, rest sourced from reference TRBV7-6 and TRBJ2-7, is GAGVSQSPRYKVTKRGQDVALRCDPISGHVSLYWYRQALGQGPEFLTYFNYEAQQDKSGLPNDRFSAERPEGSISTLTIQRTEQRDSAMYRCASSSPSYEQYFGPGTRLTVT.

The V and J genes are TRBV7-6 and TRBJ2-7; D not certain. V was clipped by 1 base and J by 6 bases, with 10 bases between them. CDR3 size: 13 residues. In germline, CDR1 is SGHVS, CDR2 FNYEAQ. CDR3 amino acids: CASSLGVGGEQYF. In nucleotides, the CDR3 is TGTGCCAGCAGCTTAGGGGTAGGTGGCGAGCAGTACTTC.

Many counts were recorded for this clonotype. The V call is TRBV15, the J call TRBJ2-7; D possibly matches TRBD1 or TRBD2 (5 bases each). The V gene lost 0 bases and the J gene lost 5 bases, with 17 bases spanning the gap. The germline V gene encodes CDR1 LNHNV and CDR2 YYDKDF (reference sequence). The CDR3 sequence is 16 residues long. The CDR3 loop is CATSRDMGPGLDEQYF. For the CDR3, the DNA is TGTGCCACCAGCAGAGATATGGGACCCGGGTTGGACGAGCAGTACTTC.

The chain has TRBV7-2 and TRBJ2-1, with 9 bases identical to TRBD2. The CDR3 runs 13 residues. In germline, CDR1 is SGHTA, CDR2 FQGNSA. Losses at the gene ends were 8 bases for V and 8 bases for J; bases not matched to a gene: 7. The CDR3 coding sequence is TGTGCCAGCCGGCGGGGGGGCATGTATGAGCAGTTCTTC. It encodes CASRRGGMYEQFF.

The genes are TRBV2 and TRBJ2-7; possibly TRBD1 or TRBD2 for D (5 bases each). This CDR3 contains 14 residues. The germline V gene encodes CDR1 SNHLY and CDR2 FYNNEI. V gave up 6 bases and J gave up 7 bases, with 19 bases separating them. The CDR3 DNA sequence: TGTGCCAGCAGCCGGGCAGGGATTTGGGAGGAGCAGTACTTC. Translating gives CASSRAGIWEEQYF. Full variable domain (remainder filled in from reference TRBV2 and TRBJ2-7): EPEVTQTPSHQVTQMGQEVILRCVPISNHLYFYWYRQILGQKVEFLVSFYNNEISEKSEIFDDQFSVERPDGSNFTLKIRSTKLEDSAMYFCASSRAGIWEEQYFGPGTRLTVT.